This is a list of T cell receptor beta chains from one sample in a study of blood T cell repertoires in COVID-19. Repertoires were generated with immunoSEQ multiplex PCR, while TCRdb's copy carries only in-frame clones and drops some. The data hold 130,000 to 150,000 clones, with about 87% observed a single time. The sequencing input was peripheral blood. These receptor sequences come from a woman aged 45-59 years with acute or convalescent COVID-19. CDR3s include the opening cysteine and the closing phenylalanine or tryptophan. A D gene is named only where the DNA matches it firmly. The size field is filled for only some rows; it gives once, few, many or a size class.

clone size,J gene,D gene,V gene,CDR3 DNA,CDR3 protein
-,TRBJ2-1,-,TRBV7-2,TGTGCCAGCAGCGCGGACACATACAATGAGCAGTTCTTC,CASSADTYNEQFF
-,TRBJ1-1,-,TRBV5-8,TGTGCCAGCAGCTCACAGGGAAGGACTGAAGCTTTCTTT,CASSSQGRTEAFF
-,TRBJ1-1,-,TRBV24-1,TGTGCCACCAGTGACTCCTCGAACACTGAAGCTTTCTTT,CATSDSSNTEAFF
-,TRBJ1-5,TRBD1,TRBV30,TGTGCCTGGAGTGCCGGGACAGTCAATCAGCCCCAGCATTTT,CAWSAGTVNQPQHF
-,TRBJ2-5,TRBD2,TRBV6-6,TGTGCCAGCAGTTACCTTGGACTAGCGATAGGAGAGACCCAGTACTTC,CASSYLGLAIGETQYF
-,TRBJ2-7,-,TRBV27,TGTGCCAGCAGTTTTTCTGGGGACTCTAGACACTACGAGCAGTACTTC,CASSFSGDSRHYEQYF
-,TRBJ1-1,-,TRBV6-5,TGTGCCAGCGTCGACAGCGGGTACACTGAAGCTTTCTTT,CASVDSGYTEAFF
-,TRBJ2-1,TRBD2,TRBV5-8,TGTGCCAGCAGCTTGGAACTAGCGGGGGACGGCCATGAGCAGTTCTTC,CASSLELAGDGHEQFF
-,TRBJ1-2,TRBD1,TRBV20-1,TGCAGTGCTAATGACAGGGGGACTGGCTACACCTTC,CSANDRGTGYTF
few,TRBJ2-7,TRBD2,TRBV13,TGTGCCAGCAGCACGACTAGCGGGGGGACCTACGAGCAGTACTTC,CASSTTSGGTYEQYF
-,TRBJ1-2,TRBD1,TRBV29-1,TGCAGCCTTACCGGGACAGACTTC,CSLTGTDF
-,TRBJ2-6,TRBD1,TRBV10-2,TGCGCCAGCAGTGAGTCGAGACAGGGTCCCTCTGGGGCCAACGTCCTGACTTTC,CASSESRQGPSGANVLTF
-,TRBJ1-2,TRBD1,TRBV2,TGTGCCAGCAGTGTGTCACAGGGGGTCGGTGGCTACACCTTC,CASSVSQGVGGYTF
-,TRBJ2-1,TRBD1,TRBV7-8,TGTGCCAGCAGCTTAGCGGCCCGACAGGGGAACAATGAGCAGTTCTTC,CASSLAARQGNNEQFF
-,TRBJ2-3,TRBD1,TRBV6-1,TGTGCCAGCAGTGAATCCGGGACAGGGGCAGATACGCAGTATTTT,CASSESGTGADTQYF
-,TRBJ1-2,-,TRBV27,TGTGCCAGCAGTTCGTTTCCGAACTATGGCTACACCTTC,CASSSFPNYGYTF